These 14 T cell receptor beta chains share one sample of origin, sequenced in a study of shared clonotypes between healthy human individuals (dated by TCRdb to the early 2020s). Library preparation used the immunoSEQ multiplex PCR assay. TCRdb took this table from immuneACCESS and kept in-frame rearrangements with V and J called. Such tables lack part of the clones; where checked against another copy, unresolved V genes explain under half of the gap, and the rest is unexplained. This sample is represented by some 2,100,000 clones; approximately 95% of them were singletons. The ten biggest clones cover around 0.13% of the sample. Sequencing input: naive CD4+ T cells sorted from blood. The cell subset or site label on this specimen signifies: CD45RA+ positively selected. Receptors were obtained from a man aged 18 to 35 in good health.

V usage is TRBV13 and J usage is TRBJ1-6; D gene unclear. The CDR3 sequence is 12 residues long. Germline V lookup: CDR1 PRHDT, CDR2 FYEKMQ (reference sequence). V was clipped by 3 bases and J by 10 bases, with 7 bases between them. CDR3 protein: CASSFQSSPLHF. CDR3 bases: TGTGCCAGCAGCTTCCAGTCCTCACCCCTCCACTTT.

CDR3 loop: CASSPGDRVYEKLFF. The CDR3 DNA reads as TGCGCCAGCAGCCCGGGGGACAGGGTTTACGAAAAACTGTTTTTT. The J gene is TRBJ1-4, the V gene TRBV5-1, with 9 nucleotides matching TRBD1. The CDR3 is 15 residues long. Trimming took 4 bases from V and 8 from J; bases not matched to a gene: 9. Germline CDR1 and CDR2: SGHRS and YFSETQ.

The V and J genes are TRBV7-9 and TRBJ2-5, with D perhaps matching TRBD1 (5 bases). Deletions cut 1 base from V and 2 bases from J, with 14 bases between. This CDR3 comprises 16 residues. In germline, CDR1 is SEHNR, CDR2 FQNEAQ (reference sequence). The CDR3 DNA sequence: TGTGCCAGCAGCTTAGAGGACCGGACACTTCAAGAGACCCAGTACTTC. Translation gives CASSLEDRTLQETQYF.

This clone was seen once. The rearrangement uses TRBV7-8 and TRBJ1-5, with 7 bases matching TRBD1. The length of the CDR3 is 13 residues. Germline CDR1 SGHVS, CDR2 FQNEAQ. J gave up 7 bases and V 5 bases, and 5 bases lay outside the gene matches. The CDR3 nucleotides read TGTGCCAGCAGCCTAAACAGGGGCCAGCCCCAGCATTTT. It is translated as CASSLNRGQPQHF.

The CDR3 DNA sequence: TGTGCCAGCAGCCAAGTATATTGGGGCAATGAGCAGTTCTTC. Translating it yields CASSQVYWGNEQFF. The rearrangement joins TRBV11-2 to TRBJ2-1, with D unresolved. V was clipped by 5 bases and J by 6 bases, with 14 bases between them. This CDR3 has 14 residues. CDR1 is SGHAT and CDR2 is FQNNGV in the germline V gene.

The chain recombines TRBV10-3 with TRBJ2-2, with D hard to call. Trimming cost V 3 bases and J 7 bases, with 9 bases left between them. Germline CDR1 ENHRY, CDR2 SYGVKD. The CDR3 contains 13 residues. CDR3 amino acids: CAISDSPDGELFF. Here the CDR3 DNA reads TGTGCCATCAGTGACAGCCCGGACGGGGAGCTGTTTTTT.

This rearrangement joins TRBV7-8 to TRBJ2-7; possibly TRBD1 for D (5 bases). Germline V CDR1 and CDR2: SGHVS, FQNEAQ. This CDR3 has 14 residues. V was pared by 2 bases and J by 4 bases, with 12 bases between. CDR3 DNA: TGTGCCAGCAGCTTAAGGGGCGGAGTTTACGAGCAGTACTTC. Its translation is CASSLRGGVYEQYF.

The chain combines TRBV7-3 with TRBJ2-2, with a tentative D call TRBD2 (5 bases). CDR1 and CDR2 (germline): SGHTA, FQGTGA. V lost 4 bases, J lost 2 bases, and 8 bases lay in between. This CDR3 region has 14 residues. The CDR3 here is CASSSDYNTGELFF. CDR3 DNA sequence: TGTGCCAGCAGCTCCGACTACAACACCGGGGAGCTGTTTTTT.

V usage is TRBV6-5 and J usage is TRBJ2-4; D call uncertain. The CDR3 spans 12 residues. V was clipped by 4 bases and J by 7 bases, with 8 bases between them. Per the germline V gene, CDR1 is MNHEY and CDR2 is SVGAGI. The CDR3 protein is CASSSVGNIQYF. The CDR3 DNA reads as TGTGCCAGCAGTTCGGTAGGGAACATTCAGTACTTC.

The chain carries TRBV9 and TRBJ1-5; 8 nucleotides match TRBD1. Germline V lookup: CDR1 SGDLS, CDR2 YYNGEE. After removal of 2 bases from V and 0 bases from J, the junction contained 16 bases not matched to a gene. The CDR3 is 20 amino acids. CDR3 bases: TGTGCCAGCAGCGTTCGAGTGGGGGGACAGGCGTTCTATAGCAATCAGCCCCAGCATTTT. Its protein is CASSVRVGGQAFYSNQPQHF.

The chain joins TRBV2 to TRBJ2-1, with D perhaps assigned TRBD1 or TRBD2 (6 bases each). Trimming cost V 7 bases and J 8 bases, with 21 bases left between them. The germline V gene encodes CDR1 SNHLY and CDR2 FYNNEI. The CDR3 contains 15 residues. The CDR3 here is CASNDGGHSIDEQFF. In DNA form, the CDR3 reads TGTGCCAGCAACGACGGGGGACATTCTATCGATGAGCAGTTCTTC. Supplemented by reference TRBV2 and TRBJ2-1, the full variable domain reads EPEVTQTPSHQVTQMGQEVILRCVPISNHLYFYWYRQILGQKVEFLVSFYNNEISEKSEIFDDQFSVERPDGSNFTLKIRSTKLEDSAMYFCASNDGGHSIDEQFFGPGTRLTVL.

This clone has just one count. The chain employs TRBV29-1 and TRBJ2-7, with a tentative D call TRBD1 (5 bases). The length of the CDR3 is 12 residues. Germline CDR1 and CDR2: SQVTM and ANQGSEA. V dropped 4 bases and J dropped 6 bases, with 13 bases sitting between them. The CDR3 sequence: CSVGGRVSEQYF. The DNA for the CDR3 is TGCAGCGTTGGGGGCAGGGTAAGCGAGCAGTACTTC.

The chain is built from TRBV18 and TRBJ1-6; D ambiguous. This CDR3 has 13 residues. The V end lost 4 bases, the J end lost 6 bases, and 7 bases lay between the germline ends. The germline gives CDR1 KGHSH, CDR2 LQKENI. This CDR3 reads CASSLQSNSPLHF. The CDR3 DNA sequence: TGTGCCAGCTCACTACAGAGTAATTCACCCCTCCACTTT.

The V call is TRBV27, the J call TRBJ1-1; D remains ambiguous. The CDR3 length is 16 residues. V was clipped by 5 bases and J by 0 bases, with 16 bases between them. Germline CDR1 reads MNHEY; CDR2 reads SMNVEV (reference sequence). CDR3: CASSPRTVNMNTEAFF. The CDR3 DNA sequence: TGTGCCAGCAGTCCCAGGACGGTGAACATGAACACTGAAGCTTTCTTT.